This T cell receptor beta chain stems from a study of blood T cell repertoires in COVID-19. Germline assignment: CDR1 LNHDA and CDR2 SQIVND (reference sequence). CDR3 length equals 14 residues. The ends were cut back, 4 bases at V and 5 bases at J, with 11 bases in the middle. In the source study's methods: Counts of nucleated cells, estimated from reference gene primer amplification, were obtained. Using immunoSEQ multiplex PCR, the repertoire was profiled, and TCRdb retains in-frame clones only, with some absent. Clone size and V and J calls were adopted from that table, with D and trimming inferred from the DNA. Among some 190,000 clones listed, 70% to 90% were seen once.

The gene calls are TRBV19 and TRBJ2-2; D is perhaps TRBD1 (6 bases). The sequencing sample was made of peripheral blood. This receptor was identified in a human donor with active or convalescent COVID-19. The donor label of this sample is uncertain. The CDR3 coding sequence is TGTGCCAGTAGTAGAACAGGGACGACCGGGGAGCTGTTTTTT. It specifies CASSRTGTTGELFF.